This T cell receptor beta chain was sequenced in a study of cytomegalovirus exposure and HLA in healthy donors. In germline, CDR1 is LGHNT, CDR2 FRNRAP. V trimming: 5 bases; J trimming: 4 bases; junction bases outside the gene matches: 4. This CDR3 has 15 residues. With 60 Vbeta and 13 Jbeta primers, the PCR was carried out. TCRdb's table, derived via immunoSEQ multiplex PCR, lists solely in-frame clones and lacks some. The data contain approximately 32,000 clones, 70% to 85% of them seen just once; the ten biggest clones take up 3.6%. The V gene is TRBV12-5, the J gene TRBJ2-2; 10 nucleotides match TRBD1. Sequencing input: PBMCs. The TCR was taken from a woman aged 18-29 years in good health and CMV-seronegative. The CDR3 sequence: CASGADRGRTGELFF. The DNA for the CDR3 is TGTGCTAGTGGTGCCGACAGGGGGCGCACCGGGGAGCTGTTTTTT.